Each of the 2 T cell receptor beta chains below was sequenced from the same sample in a study of T cells in Graves' hyperthyroidism and ophthalmopathy. Amplification yielded TCR beta CDR3 regions, with RNA transcripts as the source. The HTBI set primed first-round TCR CDR3 RT-PCR. TCRdb reprocessed the multiplex PCR reads via MiXCR and lists one record per CDR3 protein. Altogether under 800,000 distinct CDR3 sequences are present, 14% being singletons, with the ten largest covering 10%. The sequenced sample consisted of blood. These receptors all stem from a woman under 30 with Graves' hyperthyroidism.

The chain carries TRBV27 and TRBJ2-1; D is possibly TRBD2 (5 bases). The V end lost 1 base, the J end lost 5 bases, and 15 bases lay between the germline ends. CDR3 length: 16 amino acids. CDR1 is MNHEY and CDR2 is SMNVEV in the germline V gene (reference sequence). The CDR3 DNA is TGTGCCAGCAGTTTATATAGTGGCGGGCTTAACAATGAGCAGTTCTTC. It encodes CASSLYSGGLNNEQFF.

The V and J genes are TRBV4-3 and TRBJ1-5, with D unclear. CDR1 LGHNA and CDR2 YSLEER come from the germline V gene. V shed 3 bases and J shed 0 bases, with 9 bases lying between them. This CDR3 is built from 15 residues. CDR3 protein: CASSHGILSNQPQHF. The CDR3 DNA sequence: TGCGCCAGCAGCCACGGAATCCTTAGCAATCAGCCCCAGCATTTT.